Described below is a single T cell receptor beta chain sequence and its context. This sample was taken from a study of patients and donors after allogeneic stem cell transplantation. MiXCR was run by TCRdb on the RT-PCR reads, yielding one entry per CDR3 protein. The data show 410,000 or so distinct CDR3 sequences, with 15% to 20% seen just once and less than 8% held by the top ten. The V and J ends lost 4 bases and 1 base respectively, with 17 bases between them. Germline V gene data show CDR1 as SGDLS and CDR2 as YYNGEE. The CDR3 spans 17 residues. Sample: blood, either unsorted or a sorted T cell fraction (not recorded which). This receptor was obtained from a human donor who was either an allogeneic HSCT recipient or a stem cell or donor lymphocyte infusion donor (not recorded which). It is not recorded whose cells these are; they may come from a transplant donor. V is TRBV9 and J is TRBJ2-2, with D possibly matching TRBD2 (6 bases). CDR3 loop: CASSPREVAVNTGELFF. CDR3 coding DNA: TGTGCCAGCAGCCCCCGGGAAGTAGCGGTGAACACCGGGGAGCTGTTTTTT.